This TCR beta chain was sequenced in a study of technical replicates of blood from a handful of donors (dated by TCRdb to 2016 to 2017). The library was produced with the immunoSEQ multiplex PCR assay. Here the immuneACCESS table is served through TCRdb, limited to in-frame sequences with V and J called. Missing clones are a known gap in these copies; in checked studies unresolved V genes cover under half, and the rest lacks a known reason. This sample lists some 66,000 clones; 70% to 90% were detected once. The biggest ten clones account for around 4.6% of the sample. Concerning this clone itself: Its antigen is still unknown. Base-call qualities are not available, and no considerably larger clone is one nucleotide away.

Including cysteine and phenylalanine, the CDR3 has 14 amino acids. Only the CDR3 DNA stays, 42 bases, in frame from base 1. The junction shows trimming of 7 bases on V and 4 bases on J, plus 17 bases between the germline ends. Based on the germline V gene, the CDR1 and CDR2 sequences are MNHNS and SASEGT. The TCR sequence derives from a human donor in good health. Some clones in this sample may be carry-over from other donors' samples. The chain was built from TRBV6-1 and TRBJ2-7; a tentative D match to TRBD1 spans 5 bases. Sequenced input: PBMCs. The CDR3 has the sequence CASIQGTTGYEQYF. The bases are TGTGCCAGCATCCAGGGAACGACGGGTTACGAGCAGTACTTC.